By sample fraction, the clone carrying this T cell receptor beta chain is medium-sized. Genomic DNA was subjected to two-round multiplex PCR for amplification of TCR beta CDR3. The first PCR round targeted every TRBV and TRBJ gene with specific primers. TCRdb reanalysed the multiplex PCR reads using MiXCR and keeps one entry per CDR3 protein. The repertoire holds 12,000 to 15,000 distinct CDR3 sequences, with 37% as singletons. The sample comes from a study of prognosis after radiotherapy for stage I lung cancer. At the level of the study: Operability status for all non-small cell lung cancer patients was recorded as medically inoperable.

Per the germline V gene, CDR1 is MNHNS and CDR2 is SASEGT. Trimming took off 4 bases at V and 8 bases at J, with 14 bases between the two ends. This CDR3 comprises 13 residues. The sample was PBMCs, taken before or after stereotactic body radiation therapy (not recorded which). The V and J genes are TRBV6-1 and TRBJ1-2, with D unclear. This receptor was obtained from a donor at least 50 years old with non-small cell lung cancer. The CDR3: CASSAHVGRGYTF. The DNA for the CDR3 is TGTGCCAGCAGTGCTCACGTCGGTAGGGGCTACACCTTC.